This is a list of T cell receptor beta chains from one sample in a study of T cell responses to AZD1222 COVID-19 vaccine. Some clones are missing from TCRdb's copy, which holds only in-frame ones; the method was immunoSEQ multiplex PCR. The table lists about 140,000 clones, around 90% of them singletons. The sample was peripheral blood, taken 28 days after the second AZD1222 dose. The receptors derive from an adult who received the AZD1222 COVID-19 vaccine. The CDR3 runs from the conserved cysteine through the conserved F or W. A row's size may be missing; if present it is once, few, many or a size class.

v_call	clone_size	cdr3_aa
TRBV11-1	NA	CASSPDLPTHGYTF
TRBV5-4	NA	CASRAGANSGANVLTF
TRBV3-1/TRBV3-2	NA	CASSRSQGLWTEAFF
TRBV3-1/TRBV3-2	once	CASSQGYGDTEAFF
TRBV6-5	NA	CASSPRWGGGNTIYF
TRBV5-6	once	CASAPTGRETQYF
TRBV28	few	CASRRGSSGRNEQYF
TRBV6-6	NA	CASLIGTEAFF
TRBV5-6	NA	CATSGQAGGDIQYF
TRBV3-1/TRBV3-2	NA	CASSPDPYEQYF
TRBV2	once	CASSGGGLAAPGSYEQYF
TRBV9	NA	CASSAGHSDEKLFF
TRBV5-1	once	CASSFGVSRGYTF
TRBV6-6	NA	CVSTPDKYNQPQHF
TRBV7-8	few	CASSLGVGPEQYF
TRBV7-2	NA	CASSFLQGSGETQYF
TRBV19	NA	CASSLRGTGELFF
TRBV6-1	NA	CASSESHSGNTIYF
TRBV19	once	CASSIGRNQPQHF